A selection of T cell receptor beta chains follows, all from one sample in a study of blood T cell repertoires in COVID-19. Assay used: immunoSEQ multiplex PCR; TCRdb lists only in-frame clones, some missing. The sample carries some 370,000 clones, roughly four fifths recorded once. The sequencing sample was made of PBMCs or T cells enriched from blood (not recorded which). The receptors were sampled from a woman in her fifties or sixties who had recovered from COVID-19. CDR3s include the opening cysteine and the closing phenylalanine or tryptophan. The order of the fields is clone size, V gene, D gene, J gene, CDR3 DNA, CDR3 protein. A D gene is named only where the DNA matches it firmly. A row's size may be missing; if present it is once, few, many or a size class.

size: .
V: TRBV4-2
D: TRBD1
J: TRBJ1-1
DNA: TGTGCCAGCAGCCACCCCGCCCCAGGGGGCAGGGAGACTGAAGCTTTCTTT
CDR3: CASSHPAPGGRETEAFF

size: .
V: TRBV18
D: TRBD2
J: TRBJ2-1
DNA: TGTGCCAGCTCAGGGAGGGCCCTGTACAATGAGCAGTTCTTC
CDR3: CASSGRALYNEQFF

size: .
V: TRBV7-2
D: .
J: TRBJ2-1
DNA: TGTGCCAGCAGCCCCCTGAGGTTTTCCTACAATGAGCAGTTCTTC
CDR3: CASSPLRFSYNEQFF

size: .
V: TRBV9
D: TRBD1
J: TRBJ1-2
DNA: TGTGCCAGCAGTAACAGGGGTGGGTCTCTCGAGGCGAGAACCTCGTATGGCTACACCTTC
CDR3: CASSNRGGSLEARTSYGYTF

size: .
V: TRBV7-2
D: .
J: TRBJ1-1
DNA: TGTGCCAGCAGCTCCAGGGTAACGAACACTGAAGCTTTCTTT
CDR3: CASSSRVTNTEAFF

size: once
V: TRBV7-9
D: .
J: TRBJ1-3
DNA: TGTGCCAGCAGCTTGCCCGGCTCTGGAAACACCATATATTTT
CDR3: CASSLPGSGNTIYF

size: .
V: TRBV14
D: .
J: TRBJ1-1
DNA: TGTGCCAGCAGTTTCTCCGGGACAAGAGCTTTCTTT
CDR3: CASSFSGTRAFF

size: .
V: TRBV19
D: .
J: TRBJ1-2
DNA: TGTGCCAGTAGTATAGCCGCCGGCGGGTGGGGTAATGGCTACACCTTC
CDR3: CASSIAAGGWGNGYTF

size: .
V: TRBV9
D: .
J: TRBJ1-2
DNA: TGTGCCAGCAGCGTAGGCGAGGGAGGGGCACTAGAAGGCTACACCTTC
CDR3: CASSVGEGGALEGYTF

size: few
V: TRBV7-8
D: TRBD1
J: TRBJ1-2
DNA: TGTGCCAGCAGCCATCAGGGGGCTTACTATGGCTACACCTTC
CDR3: CASSHQGAYYGYTF

size: .
V: TRBV16
D: .
J: TRBJ1-2
DNA: TGTGCCAGCAGCCAACAGGGTTACTATGGCTACACCTTC
CDR3: CASSQQGYYGYTF

size: .
V: TRBV18
D: TRBD2
J: TRBJ2-7
DNA: TGTGCCAGCTCACCGGCGGGAGGGCCAGGTGAGCAGTACTTC
CDR3: CASSPAGGPGEQYF

size: .
V: TRBV3-1/TRBV3-2
D: .
J: TRBJ1-1
DNA: TGTGCCAGCAGCCAAGCGAACAGGATGAACACTGAAGCTTTCTTT
CDR3: CASSQANRMNTEAFF

size: .
V: TRBV19
D: TRBD2
J: TRBJ2-5
DNA: TGTGCCAGTAGTATAGATAGCAGCGGGAGAGGAGAGACCCAGTACTTC
CDR3: CASSIDSSGRGETQYF

size: .
V: TRBV9
D: TRBD1
J: TRBJ1-1
DNA: TGTGCCAGCAGCGTGGGGACAGGGCCGGGGACTGAAGCTTTCTTT
CDR3: CASSVGTGPGTEAFF